Listed here are 24 T cell receptor beta chains from one sample, sequenced in a study of radiotherapy plus CTLA-4 blockade in lung cancer. The repertoire was sequenced with immunoSEQ multiplex PCR; TCRdb's copy has only in-frame clones and lacks some. The repertoire consists of approximately 85,000 clones, with under 85% occurring once and the leading ten covering approximately 14%. Material: peripheral blood, obtained from a patient treated with radiotherapy plus ipilimumab. These receptors were obtained from a human donor with non-small cell lung cancer that progressed on radiotherapy plus ipilimumab.

This clone was detected only once. This sequence joins TRBV4-3 and TRBJ2-5, with D possibly being TRBD1 (5 bases). Trimming stripped 4 bases from V and 2 bases from J, with 11 bases between. CDR3 length equals 14 residues. Germline V gene data show CDR1 as LGHNA and CDR2 as YSLEER. The CDR3 DNA reads as TGCGCCAGCAGCCGGACACAGATACAAGAGACCCAGTACTTC. Residues: CASSRTQIQETQYF.

This chain links TRBV4-1 with TRBJ2-5; no clear D. The germline V gene has CDR1 MGHRA and CDR2 YSYEKL. CDR3 length: 13 amino acids. Trimming removed 1 base at V and 5 bases at J, with 8 bases between. The CDR3 loop reads CASSQAGWETQYF. CDR3 DNA sequence: TGCGCCAGCAGCCAAGCCGGATGGGAGACCCAGTACTTC.

J is TRBJ2-2 and V is TRBV11-3; either TRBD1 or TRBD2 may fit D (5 bases each). CDR1 is SGHNT and CDR2 is YENEEA in the germline V gene. The CDR3 has 14 amino acids. Trimming pared 3 bases from V and 4 bases from J, leaving 9 bases between. CDR3 DNA: TGTGCCAGCAGCTTTGGGGGTGGCACCGGGGAGCTGTTTTTT. Its protein is CASSFGGGTGELFF.

The CDR3 region is CASSLSGQNEKLFF. The CDR3 DNA reads TGCGCCAGCAGCTTGTCAGGACAGAATGAAAAACTGTTTTTT. The chain is built from TRBV5-1 and TRBJ1-4, with a possible D match to TRBD1 (6 bases). The CDR3 has 14 amino acids. Per the germline V gene, CDR1 is SGHRS and CDR2 is YFSETQ. V dropped 1 base and J dropped 5 bases, with 9 bases sitting between them. Complete variable domain (other parts from reference TRBV5-1 and TRBJ1-4): KAGVTQTPRYLIKTRGQQVTLSCSPISGHRSVSWYQQTPGQGLQFLFEYFSETQRNKGNFPGRFSGRQFSNSRSEMNVSTLELGDSALYLCASSLSGQNEKLFFGSGTQLSVL.

The V gene is TRBV7-8, the J gene TRBJ1-5; 8 positions agree with TRBD1. This CDR3 comprises 15 residues. V was clipped by 5 bases and J by 4 bases; unmatched bases: 7. CDR1 and CDR2 from the germline V gene are SGHVS and FQNEAQ. CDR3 in DNA: TGTGCCAGCAGCCAGGGGGCAGGGGGGAATCAGCCCCAGCATTTT. This gives the protein CASSQGAGGNQPQHF.

The rearrangement uses TRBV28 and TRBJ2-1; 11 nucleotides align to TRBD2. The CDR3 runs to 15 residues. V trimming: 3 bases; J trimming: 7 bases; junction bases outside the gene matches: 5. The germline V gene has CDR1 MDHEN and CDR2 SYDVKM. As DNA, the CDR3 is TGTGCCAGCAGTTTCTGGCTAGCGGGGGGTAATGAGCAGTTCTTC. Protein sequence: CASSFWLAGGNEQFF.

This rearrangement joins TRBV5-6 to TRBJ2-5, with no clear D. This CDR3 has 15 amino acids. V was shortened by 3 bases and J by 2 bases, with 14 bases between the two germline ends. Germline CDR1 SGHDT, CDR2 YYEEEE. The CDR3 here is CASSYLGRGQETQYF. The CDR3, as DNA: TGTGCCAGCAGCTACCTGGGCCGCGGTCAAGAGACCCAGTACTTC.

The gene calls are TRBV9 and TRBJ1-1, with D uncertain. V was clipped by 0 bases and J by 5 bases, with 11 bases between them. Germline V CDR1 and CDR2: SGDLS, YYNGEE. The CDR3 is 14 residues long. The CDR3 loop is CASSVGGVGTEAFF. The CDR3 nucleotides read TGTGCCAGCAGCGTAGGCGGGGTCGGAACTGAAGCTTTCTTT.

The V gene is TRBV10-3, the J gene TRBJ2-2; the match to TRBD2 covers 11 bases. Germline CDR1 is ENHRY and CDR2 is SYGVKD. CDR3 size: 17 residues. Germline trimming cut 4 bases from V and 5 bases from J; bases unmatched to any gene: 9. The CDR3 DNA is TGTGCCATCAGTGGAATTAGCGGGAGGGCCGGGACCGGGGAGCTGTTTTTT. It is translated as CAISGISGRAGTGELFF.

CDR3 bases: TGTGCCATCGGATCGGGCGGAACTGTCAATGAGCAGTTCTTC. This codes for CAIGSGGTVNEQFF. The V gene is TRBV10-3, the J gene TRBJ2-1; D unclear. Deletions cut 8 bases from V and 6 bases from J, with 17 bases between. The CDR3 covers 14 residues. Germline V lookup: CDR1 ENHRY, CDR2 SYGVKD.

In regard to this clone: One end of the junction is discordant with germline, which a read error may explain. The chain links TRBV5-8 to TRBJ2-5, with 10 bases fitting TRBD2. The CDR3 has 16 amino acids. Germline CDR1 is SGHTS and CDR2 is YDEGEE. The CDR3 sequence is CASTLRVAGGQETQYF. As DNA, the CDR3 is TGTGCCAGCACCTTGAGGGTAGCGGGAGGACAAGAGACCCAGTACTTC.

V is TRBV6-1 and J is TRBJ2-3; 9 bases map to TRBD2. After removal of 6 bases from V and 9 bases from J, the junction contained 4 bases not matched to a gene. Germline CDR1 reads MNHNS; CDR2 reads SASEGT. This CDR3 is built from 12 residues. CDR3 residues: CASRGTSLTQYF. DNA of the CDR3: TGTGCCAGCAGGGGGACTAGCCTCACGCAGTATTTT.

This chain connects TRBV11-2 to TRBJ2-7; D is unclear. Germline V gene lookup returns CDR1 SGHAT and CDR2 FQNNGV. V shed 0 bases and J shed 12 bases, with 15 bases lying between them. The CDR3 has 13 residues. CDR3 bases: TGTGCCAGCAGCTTAGACGATCGGAGAAGTCTGTACTTC. This gives the protein CASSLDDRRSLYF.

The J gene is TRBJ1-1, the V gene TRBV14; TRBD1 matches 7 bases. J gave up 4 bases and V 4 bases, and 3 bases lay outside the gene matches. The germline V gene encodes CDR1 SGHDN and CDR2 FVKESK. The length of the CDR3 is 13 residues. The CDR3 loop reads CASSLYRGTEAFF. As DNA, the CDR3 is TGTGCCAGCAGCCTATACAGGGGCACTGAAGCTTTCTTT.

The chain joins TRBV30 to TRBJ1-2; 12 bases align to TRBD1. Germline V gene data show CDR1 as GTSNPN and CDR2 as SVGIG (reference sequence). This CDR3 spans 14 amino acids. V dropped 1 base and J dropped 7; count of bases not matched to a gene: 4. The CDR3 region has the DNA TGTGCCTGGAGTGCCCTGGGACAGGGGGCTGGCTACACCTTC. Its translation: CAWSALGQGAGYTF. Filled out from reference TRBV30 and TRBJ1-2, the complete variable domain reads SQTIHQWPATLVQPVGSPLSLECTVEGTSNPNLYWYRQAAGRGLQLLFYSVGIGQISSEVPQNLSASRPQDRQFILSSKKLLLSDSGFYLCAWSALGQGAGYTFGSGTRLTVV.

This clone is a singleton in its sample. Other DNA sequences in this specimen translate into the identical CDR3. V and J are TRBV6-5 and TRBJ1-1; D is unresolved. The ends were cut back, 8 bases at V and 1 base at J, with 14 bases in the middle. There are 14 residues in the CDR3. The germline gives CDR1 MNHEY, CDR2 SVGAGI. CDR3 sequence reads: CASLPRRGNTEAFF. As DNA, the CDR3 is TGTGCCAGCCTCCCTCGTAGAGGGAACACTGAAGCTTTCTTT.

The chain combines TRBV6-5 with TRBJ1-2; a weak D match, TRBD1 (5 bases). V was cut by 5 bases and J by 4 bases, with 17 bases left in between. CDR1 is MNHEY, CDR2 SVGAGI, per germline. The CDR3 loop spans 15 amino acids. Here the CDR3 reads CASSPYLGESYGYTF. The CDR3 DNA reads as TGTGCCAGCAGTCCGTACCTGGGGGAGTCCTATGGCTACACCTTC.

The chain joins TRBV6-5 to TRBJ2-2; no firm D call. With 3 bases removed from V and 3 bases from J, the gap between germline ends came to 8 bases. Germline V lookup: CDR1 MNHEY, CDR2 SVGAGI. The CDR3 is made up of 14 amino acids. CDR3 nucleotides: TGTGCCAGCAGTTATGTGATGGACACCGGGGAGCTGTTTTTT. This gives the protein CASSYVMDTGELFF.

The rearrangement joins TRBV6-6 to TRBJ1-3; a possible D gene is TRBD1 (5 bases). CDR3 length: 15 amino acids. CDR1 is MNHNY and CDR2 is SVGAGI in the germline V gene (reference sequence). With 6 bases removed from V and 7 bases from J, the gap between germline ends came to 19 bases. In DNA, the CDR3 is TGTGCCAGCAGCCGCGGGGGGGGTCGGTTGAACACCATATATTTT. Translation gives CASSRGGGRLNTIYF.

The chain is built from TRBV13 and TRBJ2-3, with TRBD1 as a possible D gene (6 bases). The germline V gene has CDR1 PRHDT and CDR2 FYEKMQ (reference sequence). Trimming took 5 bases from V and 11 from J, leaving 20 bases between them. CDR3 length: 14 residues. CDR3 amino acids: CASSGTMDLDKQYF. The CDR3 DNA reads as TGTGCCAGCAGCGGGACAATGGACCTAGACAAGCAGTATTTT.

This chain joins TRBV5-4 and TRBJ1-2, with 8 positions matching TRBD1. The CDR3 has 15 residues. Per the germline V gene, CDR1 is SGHNT and CDR2 is YYREEE (reference sequence). V dropped 3 bases and J dropped 0; count of bases not matched to a gene: 4. The CDR3 DNA sequence: TGTGCCAGCAGCTCAGCGGACAGGGCTAACTATGGCTACACCTTC. This encodes CASSSADRANYGYTF. The full variable domain, in which reference TRBV5-4 and TRBJ1-2 provide the parts outside the CDR3, is ETGVTQSPTHLIKTRGQQVTLRCSSQSGHNTVSWYQQALGQGPQFIFQYYREEENGRGNFPPRFSGLQFPNYSSELNVNALELDDSALYLCASSSADRANYGYTFGSGTRLTVV.

The chain employs TRBV30 and TRBJ2-1, with TRBD2 matching over 7 bases. V was clipped by 4 bases and J by 1 base; unmatched bases: 7. The CDR3 contains 15 residues. CDR1 GTSNPN and CDR2 SVGIG come from the germline V gene (reference sequence). The CDR3: CAWMGGVLSYNEQFF. Here the CDR3 DNA reads TGTGCCTGGATGGGGGGGGTACTGTCCTACAATGAGCAGTTCTTC.

The chain has TRBV5-4 and TRBJ1-4, with TRBD1 as a possible D gene (6 bases). Trimming removed 4 bases from V and 7 bases from J, with 20 bases in between. This CDR3 comprises 16 residues. Germline CDR1 and CDR2: SGHNT and YYREEE (reference sequence). The CDR3 is CASSQTLRGEGEKLFF. The CDR3 bases are TGTGCCAGCAGCCAGACCCTCAGGGGTGAGGGTGAAAAACTGTTTTTT. Complete variable domain (other parts from reference TRBV5-4 and TRBJ1-4): ETGVTQSPTHLIKTRGQQVTLRCSSQSGHNTVSWYQQALGQGPQFIFQYYREEENGRGNFPPRFSGLQFPNYSSELNVNALELDDSALYLCASSQTLRGEGEKLFFGSGTQLSVL.

The chain couples TRBV6-6 to TRBJ2-3; D is possibly TRBD2 (6 bases). Per the germline V gene, CDR1 is MNHNY and CDR2 is SVGAGI (reference sequence). CDR3 length: 16 residues. Deletions cut 0 bases from V and 1 base from J, with 11 bases between. The CDR3 nucleotides are TGTGCCAGCAGTTACTCGTTAGCGGTAGGCACAGATACGCAGTATTTT. The encoded protein is CASSYSLAVGTDTQYF.